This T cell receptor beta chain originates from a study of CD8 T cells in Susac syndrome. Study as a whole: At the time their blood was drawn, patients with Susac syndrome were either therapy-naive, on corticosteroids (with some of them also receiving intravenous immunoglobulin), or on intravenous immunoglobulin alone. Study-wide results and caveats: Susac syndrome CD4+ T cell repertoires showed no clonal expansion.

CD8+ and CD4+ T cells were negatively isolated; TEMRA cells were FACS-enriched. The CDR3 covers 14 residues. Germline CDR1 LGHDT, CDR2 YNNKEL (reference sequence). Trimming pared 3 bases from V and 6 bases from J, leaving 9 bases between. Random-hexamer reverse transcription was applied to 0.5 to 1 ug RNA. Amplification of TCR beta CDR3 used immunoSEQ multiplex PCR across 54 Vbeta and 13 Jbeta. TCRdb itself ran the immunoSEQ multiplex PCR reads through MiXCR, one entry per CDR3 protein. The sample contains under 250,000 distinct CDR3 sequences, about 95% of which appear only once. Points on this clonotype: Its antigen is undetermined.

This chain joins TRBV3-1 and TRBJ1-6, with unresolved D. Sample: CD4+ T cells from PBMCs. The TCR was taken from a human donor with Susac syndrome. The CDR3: CASSQLPGNSPLHF. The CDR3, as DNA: TGTGCCAGCAGCCAGCTACCCGGTAATTCACCCCTCCACTTT.